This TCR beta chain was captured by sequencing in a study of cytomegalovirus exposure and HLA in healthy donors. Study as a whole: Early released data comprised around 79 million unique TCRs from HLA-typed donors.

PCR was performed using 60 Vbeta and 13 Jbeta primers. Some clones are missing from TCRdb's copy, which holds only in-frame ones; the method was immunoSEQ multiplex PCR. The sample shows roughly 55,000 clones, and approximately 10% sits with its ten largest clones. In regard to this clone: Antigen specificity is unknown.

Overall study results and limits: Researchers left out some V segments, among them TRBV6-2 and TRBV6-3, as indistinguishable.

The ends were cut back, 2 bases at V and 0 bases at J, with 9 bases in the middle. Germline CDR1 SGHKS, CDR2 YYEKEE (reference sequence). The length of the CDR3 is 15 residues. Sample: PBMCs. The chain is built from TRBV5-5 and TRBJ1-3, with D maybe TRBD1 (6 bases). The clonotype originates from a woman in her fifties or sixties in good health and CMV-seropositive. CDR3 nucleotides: TGTGCCAGCAGCTTTACAGGGATCTCTGGAAACACCATATATTTT. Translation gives CASSFTGISGNTIYF.